This T cell receptor (beta chain) emerged from a study of cytomegalovirus exposure and HLA in healthy donors. This clone was counted a single time. No antigen is known for it. This CDR3 region has 13 residues. V lost 7 bases and J lost 8, with 17 bases in between. Germline V CDR1 and CDR2: LGHNT, FRNRAP. Points from the study as a whole: The classifier reportedly diagnosed cytomegalovirus status with high sensitivity and specificity. Being productive about 90% or about 30% of the time was typical of most TCR beta V segments in an earlier analysis. Some highly shared sequence variants likely arose as a pipeline artifact. The study put 150 or so TCR beta chains on its list as cytomegalovirus-associated.

In the PCR, 60 Vbeta and 13 Jbeta primers were used. Sequencing used immunoSEQ multiplex PCR; TCRdb keeps in-frame clones, though not all of them. The table includes tens of thousands of clones, 60% to 80% detected once. The specimen was PBMCs. The genes are TRBV12-5 and TRBJ1-2; D may be TRBD1 (6 bases). This receptor was obtained from a woman in her thirties or forties in good health and CMV-seropositive. The CDR3: CASAPTAQGGYTF. The CDR3, as DNA: TGTGCTAGTGCCCCGACGGCTCAGGGGGGCTACACCTTC. The full variable domain, in which reference TRBV12-5 and TRBJ1-2 provide the parts outside the CDR3, is DARVTQTPRHKVTEMGQEVTMRCQPILGHNTVFWYRQTMMQGLELLAYFRNRAPLDDSGMPKDRFSAEMPDATLATLKIQPSEPRDSAVYFCASAPTAQGGYTFGSGTRLTVV.